The 14 T cell receptor beta chains below were found in one sample sequenced in a study of T cell responses to AZD1222 COVID-19 vaccine. The data were produced by immunoSEQ multiplex PCR, yet TCRdb's version contains in-frame clones alone and is incomplete. The profile shows some 130,000 clones, 90% of them singletons. The source was peripheral blood, collected on day 0 of AZD1222 vaccination. Every receptor here comes from an adult in good health.

The rearrangement links TRBV4-2 to TRBJ1-4; tentatively, D is TRBD1 (5 bases). The CDR3 is 14 residues long. Trimming pared 5 bases from V and 7 bases from J, leaving 14 bases between. CDR1 and CDR2 (germline): LGHNA, YNFKEQ. CDR3 sequence (DNA): TGTGCCAGCAGCACCGGGGGGAGGGGTGAAAAACTGTTTTTT. Its protein is CASSTGGRGEKLFF.

The chain is built from TRBV4-2 and TRBJ1-6; 10 positions agree with TRBD1. V shed 3 bases and J 9 bases; nucleotides not matched to a gene: 5. Per the germline V gene, CDR1 is LGHNA and CDR2 is YNFKEQ. The CDR3 is 15 residues long. The CDR3 DNA reads TGTGCCAGCAGCCAGGGGACAGGGGTCGGTTCACCCCTCCACTTT. Protein sequence: CASSQGTGVGSPLHF.

This chain uses TRBV7-2 with TRBJ1-3; no clear D. Trimming stripped 5 bases from V and 2 bases from J, with 13 bases between. This CDR3 is built from 15 residues. The germline gives CDR1 SGHTA, CDR2 FQGNSA. CDR3 DNA: TGTGCCAGCAGCCCGGACGGAGGAACTGGAAACACCATATATTTT. Residues: CASSPDGGTGNTIYF.

The CDR3 region has the DNA TGTGCCAGCAGTGAAGGGATAGGACAGGGGCAGTGGAACGGCTACACCTTC. Amino acid sequence: CASSEGIGQGQWNGYTF. The chain combines TRBV2 with TRBJ1-2; 9 bases match TRBD1. Germline V gives CDR1 SNHLY, CDR2 FYNNEI. After removal of 1 base from V and 8 bases from J, the junction contained 14 bases not matched to a gene. The CDR3 is 17 residues long.

This clone was found once. The rearrangement uses TRBV9 and TRBJ1-1; D gene ambiguous. V dropped 0 bases and J dropped 8 bases, with 11 bases sitting between them. The CDR3 totals 13 residues. In germline, CDR1 is SGDLS, CDR2 YYNGEE. The CDR3 sequence is CASSVVGQTEAFF. CDR3 coding DNA: TGTGCCAGCAGCGTAGTAGGGCAGACCGAAGCTTTCTTT.

This chain joins TRBV4-3 and TRBJ1-1; 7 nucleotides line up with TRBD1. This CDR3 comprises 13 residues. V lost 4 bases to trimming and J lost 7 bases; unmatched junction nucleotides: 6. CDR1 and CDR2 from the germline V gene are LGHNA and YSLEER. The CDR3 sequence is CASSRRGPVEAFF. Written as DNA, the CDR3 is TGCGCCAGCAGCCGTAGGGGGCCGGTTGAAGCTTTCTTT.

J is TRBJ1-2 and V is TRBV19; D is unclear. This CDR3 is 10 amino acids long. Trimming pared 3 bases from V and 8 bases from J, leaving 4 bases between. The germline V gene has CDR1 LNHDA and CDR2 SQIVND (reference sequence). The CDR3 is CASSIDGYTF. The CDR3 nucleotides are TGTGCCAGTAGTATCGACGGCTACACCTTC.

The gene calls are TRBV3-1 (or the pseudogene TRBV3-2) and TRBJ1-2, with no clear D. CDR3 size: 16 residues. CDR1 and CDR2 (germline): LGHDT, YNNKEL (reference sequence). Trimming stripped 5 bases from V and 2 bases from J, with 18 bases between. The CDR3 loop reads CASSADRDWRNYGYTF. The CDR3 DNA follows: TGTGCCAGCAGCGCTGACCGAGACTGGCGGAACTATGGCTACACCTTC.

The V and J genes are TRBV13 and TRBJ2-5; D is possibly TRBD1 (6 bases). The germline gives CDR1 PRHDT, CDR2 FYEKMQ (reference sequence). The CDR3 covers 14 residues. V was cut by 2 bases and J by 1 base, with 8 bases left in between. CDR3 sequence: CASSLRTAQETQYF. The CDR3 coding sequence is TGTGCCAGCAGCTTAAGGACAGCCCAAGAGACCCAGTACTTC.

The genes are TRBV6-6 and TRBJ1-5, with D maybe TRBD1 (6 bases). Trimming took off 6 bases at V and 5 bases at J, with 14 bases between the two ends. This CDR3 is built from 14 residues. Germline lookup yields CDR1 MNHNY and CDR2 SVGAGI (reference sequence). The CDR3 region is CASRGDRPHQPQHF. The CDR3, as DNA: TGTGCCAGCAGAGGTGACAGGCCGCATCAGCCCCAGCATTTT.

The chain carries TRBV7-2 and TRBJ2-3; possible D gene TRBD2, 6 bases. This CDR3 is 13 amino acids long. Germline CDR1 reads SGHTA; CDR2 reads FQGNSA. Trimming removed 0 bases from V and 5 bases from J, with 6 bases in between. The CDR3 DNA is TGTGCCAGCAGCTTAGCGGGGGGAGATACGCAGTATTTT. Its translation is CASSLAGGDTQYF.

The V call is TRBV6-2 or TRBV6-3, the J call TRBJ1-1; TRBD1 might be the D (6 bases). V was shortened by 5 bases and J by 8 bases, with 24 bases between the two germline ends. The germline CDR1 and CDR2 sequences are MNHEY and SVGEGT. This CDR3 is 16 amino acids long. In DNA, the CDR3 is TGTGCCAGCAGTCAAGCAACAGTCCGGGACATCAAAGAAGCTTTCTTT. Protein sequence: CASSQATVRDIKEAFF.

The rearrangement joins TRBV24-1 to TRBJ2-7, with 7 bases matching TRBD1. CDR3 length equals 14 residues. The germline CDR1 and CDR2 sequences are KGHDR and SFDVKD. V shed 8 bases and J 4 bases; nucleotides not matched to a gene: 10. The CDR3 DNA reads as TGTGCCACCACTGTTAGGGGGCAAAAATACGAGCAGTACTTC. Translating it yields CATTVRGQKYEQYF.

The rearrangement joins TRBV5-5 to TRBJ1-1; D ambiguous. The V gene lost 0 bases and the J gene lost 3 bases, with 3 bases spanning the gap. CDR1 is SGHKS, CDR2 YYEKEE, per germline (reference sequence). This CDR3 region has 12 residues. For the CDR3, the DNA is TGTGCCAGCAGCTTGGGACACACTGAAGCTTTCTTT. Protein product: CASSLGHTEAFF. Based on the CDR3 plus reference TRBV5-5 and TRBJ1-1, the full variable domain is DAGVTQSPTHLIKTRGQQVTLRCSPISGHKSVSWYQQVLGQGPQFIFQYYEKEERGRGNFPDRFSARQFPNYSSELNVNALLLGDSALYLCASSLGHTEAFFGQGTRLTVV.